This is a list of T cell receptor beta chains from one sample in a study of blood T cell repertoires in COVID-19. Profiling relied on immunoSEQ multiplex PCR, and the TCRdb table lists in-frame clones only, not all of them. This table has under 250,000 clones, over 80% appearing once. Sequencing was carried out using peripheral blood. These receptors were taken from a middle-aged man with acute or convalescent COVID-19. The CDR3 runs from the conserved cysteine through the conserved F or W. A D gene is named only where the DNA matches it firmly. Size is omitted from some rows. Given values are once, few, many or a class for expanded clones.

size | length | J | V | D | CDR3 | DNA
once | 16 | TRBJ2-7 | TRBV7-2 | TRBD2 | CASSLPTGLAGSEQYF | TGTGCCAGCAGCTTACCAACGGGACTAGCGGGATCCGAGCAGTACTTC
NA | 15 | TRBJ2-7 | TRBV20-1 | TRBD1 | CSASGRWTGSHEQYF | TGCAGTGCTAGTGGCCGATGGACAGGGTCCCACGAGCAGTACTTC
NA | 15 | TRBJ1-5 | TRBV5-5 | NA | CASSLTGDSNQPQHF | TGTGCCAGCAGCCTGACAGGAGATAGCAATCAGCCCCAGCATTTT
once | 13 | TRBJ2-7 | TRBV29-1 | TRBD1 | CSATPSTGTEQYF | TGCAGCGCGACACCGTCGACAGGGACGGAGCAGTACTTC
NA | 16 | TRBJ1-3 | TRBV5-4 | NA | CASSLIGQLPSSGIYF | TGTGCCAGCAGCTTGATTGGGCAGCTCCCTTCTTCTGGAATCTATTTT
few | 14 | TRBJ1-5 | TRBV2 | NA | CASSEASGGQPQHF | TGTGCCAGCAGTGAAGCGTCGGGGGGCCAGCCCCAGCATTTT
NA | 13 | TRBJ2-5 | TRBV11-3 | TRBD2 | CASAQGTSGLQYF | TGTGCCAGCGCACAGGGGACTAGCGGCCTCCAGTACTTC
NA | 14 | TRBJ2-2 | TRBV19 | NA | CASAEGRNTGELFF | TGTGCCAGCGCGGAGGGGAGGAACACCGGGGAGCTGTTTTTT
once | 12 | TRBJ2-1 | TRBV4-3 | NA | CASSQVSYMQFF | TGCGCCAGCAGCCAAGTCTCGTATATGCAGTTCTTC
NA | 15 | TRBJ2-1 | TRBV7-2 | TRBD2 | CASSIRTSGKDEQFF | TGTGCCAGCAGCATCAGGACTAGCGGGAAGGATGAGCAGTTCTTC
NA | 14 | TRBJ1-4 | TRBV11-2 | TRBD1 | CASSSGTANEKLFF | TGTGCCAGCAGCTCCGGGACAGCTAATGAAAAACTGTTTTTT
NA | 11 | TRBJ2-2 | TRBV24-1 | NA | CATSETGELFF | TGTGCCACCAGTGAGACAGGGGAGCTGTTTTTT
few | 14 | TRBJ1-1 | TRBV5-1 | NA | CASSLSQGITEAFF | TGCGCCAGCAGCTTGTCGCAGGGTATTACTGAAGCTTTCTTT
NA | 15 | TRBJ2-2 | TRBV18 | NA | CASSNSRGNTGELFF | TGTGCCAGCTCTAACAGCAGGGGGAACACCGGGGAGCTGTTTTTT
NA | 15 | TRBJ2-1 | TRBV6-4 | NA | CASSPLGGTYNEQFF | TGTGCCAGCAGTCCCCTGGGGGGAACCTACAATGAGCAGTTCTTC
NA | 15 | TRBJ2-3 | TRBV19 | TRBD2 | CASSIWLAGEDTQYF | TGTGCCAGTAGTATTTGGTTAGCGGGAGAAGATACGCAGTATTTT
NA | 15 | TRBJ1-1 | TRBV19 | NA | CASSPRDTAVSEAFF | TGTGCCAGTAGTCCCCGGGACACGGCGGTGAGTGAAGCTTTCTTT
NA | 13 | TRBJ1-3 | TRBV6-6 | TRBD1 | CASSQGQVLPIYF | TGTGCCAGCAGTCAAGGACAGGTTCTCCCCATATATTTT
NA | 12 | TRBJ2-7 | TRBV11-2 | NA | CASSFDAEEQYF | TGTGCCAGCAGCTTTGATGCGGAGGAGCAGTACTTC
NA | 13 | TRBJ1-4 | TRBV7-9 | NA | CASSFRRGEKLFF | TGTGCCAGCAGTTTTCGTAGGGGGGAAAAACTGTTTTTT
NA | 17 | TRBJ2-7 | TRBV5-6 | TRBD2 | CASSGLMTSGVTYEQYF | TGTGCCAGCAGCGGGCTTATGACTAGCGGGGTAACCTACGAGCAGTACTTC
once | 15 | TRBJ1-4 | TRBV6-5 | NA | CACSPTGDTNEKLFF | TGTGCCTGTTCCCCAACGGGGGACACTAATGAAAAACTGTTTTTT
NA | 17 | TRBJ2-3 | TRBV4-2 | TRBD2 | CASSQEGSAGGPDTQYF | TGTGCCAGCAGCCAAGAAGGTTCTGCGGGAGGACCAGATACGCAGTATTTT
NA | 14 | TRBJ2-1 | TRBV7-8 | NA | CASIQAETYNEQFF | TGTGCCAGCATCCAGGCCGAGACCTACAATGAGCAGTTCTTC
once | 18 | TRBJ2-5 | TRBV6-2/TRBV6-3 | NA | CASSYGFPASGSQETQYF | TGTGCCAGCAGTTATGGATTCCCAGCCAGCGGGTCACAAGAGACCCAGTACTTC
NA | 17 | TRBJ1-3 | TRBV3-1/TRBV3-2 | NA | CASSQDRWAGSGNTIYF | TGTGCCAGCAGCCAAGATCGTTGGGCGGGCTCTGGAAACACCATATATTTT
NA | 15 | TRBJ2-3 | TRBV14 | TRBD1 | CASSHYRGSTDTQYF | TGTGCCAGCAGCCACTACAGGGGATCCACAGATACGCAGTATTTT
NA | 13 | TRBJ1-3 | TRBV29-1 | TRBD1 | CSCRTGAGNTIYF | TGCAGCTGTCGAACAGGGGCTGGAAACACCATATATTTT
NA | 15 | TRBJ1-4 | TRBV7-7 | TRBD1 | CASSAGTGTNEKLFF | TGTGCCAGCAGCGCCGGGACAGGGACTAATGAAAAACTGTTTTTT
NA | 11 | TRBJ1-2 | TRBV4-1 | NA | CASSQDSGYTF | TGCGCCAGCAGCCAAGATAGTGGCTACACCTTC
NA | 14 | TRBJ2-1 | TRBV29-1 | TRBD2 | CSVATRLADNEQFF | TGCAGCGTTGCAACTAGACTAGCTGACAATGAGCAGTTCTTC
few | 19 | TRBJ2-2 | TRBV29-1 | TRBD2 | CSVRGDPGLAGTNTGELFF | TGCAGCGTGAGGGGCGACCCGGGACTAGCGGGAACGAACACCGGGGAGCTGTTTTTT
NA | 16 | TRBJ2-2 | TRBV7-2 | TRBD2 | CASSLVGLAATGELFF | TGTGCCAGCAGCTTGGTGGGACTAGCGGCTACCGGGGAGCTGTTTTTT
NA | 13 | TRBJ2-1 | TRBV29-1 | TRBD1 | CSVGQGPYNEQFF | TGCAGCGTAGGACAGGGACCCTACAATGAGCAGTTCTTC
NA | 14 | TRBJ1-1 | TRBV12-5 | NA | CASGLETGYTEAFF | TGTGCTAGTGGTTTGGAAACAGGGTATACTGAAGCTTTCTTT
NA | 14 | TRBJ1-4 | TRBV6-4 | TRBD1 | CARPQGAYNEKLFF | TGTGCCAGACCGCAGGGGGCGTATAATGAAAAACTGTTTTTT
NA | 13 | TRBJ2-1 | TRBV6-5 | NA | CASSYSAENEQFF | TGTGCCAGCAGTTACTCTGCGGAGAATGAGCAGTTCTTC
NA | 13 | TRBJ2-7 | TRBV7-7 | NA | CASSLGDSYEQYF | TGTGCCAGCAGTCTCGGGGACTCCTACGAGCAGTACTTC
few | 14 | TRBJ1-3 | TRBV3-1/TRBV3-2 | NA | CASSHGSHGNTIYF | TGTGCCAGCAGCCACGGGTCCCATGGAAACACCATATATTTT
NA | 19 | TRBJ2-2 | TRBV27 | TRBD2 | CASSSGLAGGVKGGGELFF | TGTGCCAGCAGTTCGGGACTAGCGGGAGGCGTGAAGGGGGGCGGGGAGCTGTTTTTT
NA | 11 | TRBJ1-1 | TRBV5-1 | NA | CASSLNGEAFF | TGCGCCAGCAGCTTGAACGGTGAAGCTTTCTTT
few | 15 | TRBJ1-2 | TRBV7-9 | TRBD1 | CASSLPRQGLSGYTF | TGTGCCAGCAGCTTACCGAGACAGGGCCTTTCAGGCTACACCTTC
once | 12 | TRBJ2-7 | TRBV6-1 | NA | CASSEARLEQYF | TGTGCCAGCAGTGAAGCCAGACTAGAGCAGTACTTC
NA | 13 | TRBJ1-2 | TRBV6-5 | TRBD1 | CASRPDRAGGYTF | TGTGCCAGCAGGCCGGACAGGGCGGGGGGCTACACCTTC
NA | 16 | TRBJ2-5 | TRBV6-5 | TRBD2 | CASSYQWEGPLETQYF | TGTGCCAGCAGTTACCAGTGGGAGGGCCCTCTGGAGACCCAGTACTTC
NA | 15 | TRBJ2-2 | TRBV30 | NA | CAWRGGSWNTGELFF | TGTGCCTGGAGGGGTGGGAGCTGGAACACCGGGGAGCTGTTTTTT
NA | 14 | TRBJ1-6 | TRBV2 | NA | CASKSGDSPVALHF | TGTGCCAGCAAATCGGGAGACTCACCTGTGGCCCTCCACTTT
NA | 14 | TRBJ1-2 | TRBV5-1 | NA | CASSLGEDGYGYTF | TGCGCCAGCAGCTTGGGGGAGGACGGCTATGGCTACACCTTC
NA | 11 | TRBJ1-2 | TRBV6-5 | NA | CASSQGGGYTF | TGTGCCAGCAGTCAGGGCGGAGGCTACACCTTC
NA | 15 | TRBJ2-7 | TRBV6-5 | NA | CASSYSEKTTYEQYF | TGTGCCAGCAGTTACTCGGAGAAAACCACCTACGAGCAGTACTTC